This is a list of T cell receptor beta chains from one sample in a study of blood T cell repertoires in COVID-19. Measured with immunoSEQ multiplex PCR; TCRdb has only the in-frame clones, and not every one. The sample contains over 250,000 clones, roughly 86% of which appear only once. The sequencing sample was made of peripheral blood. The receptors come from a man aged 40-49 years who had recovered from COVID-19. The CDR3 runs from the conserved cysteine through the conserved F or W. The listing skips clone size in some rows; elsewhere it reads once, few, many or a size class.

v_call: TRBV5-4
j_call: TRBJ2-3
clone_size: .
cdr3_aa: CASSFSVAGEDTQYF

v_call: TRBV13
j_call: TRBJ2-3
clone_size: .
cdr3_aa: CASSSPGTDTQYF

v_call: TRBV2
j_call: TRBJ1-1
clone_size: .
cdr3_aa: CASRRGQSGTEAFF

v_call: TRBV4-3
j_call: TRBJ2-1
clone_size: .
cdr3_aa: CASSRAGLAGGRGFVQFF

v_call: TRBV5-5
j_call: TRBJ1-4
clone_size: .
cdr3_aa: CASSVFGQYNEKLFF

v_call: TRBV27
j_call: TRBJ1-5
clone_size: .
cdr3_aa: CAIKTGRHNQPQHF

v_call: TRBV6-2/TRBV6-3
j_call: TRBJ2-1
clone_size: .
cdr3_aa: CASSFGLAREQFF

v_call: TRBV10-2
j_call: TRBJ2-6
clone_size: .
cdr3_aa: CASSGYRGSSGANVLTF

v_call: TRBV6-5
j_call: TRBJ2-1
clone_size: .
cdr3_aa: CASSYRARGAVEQFF

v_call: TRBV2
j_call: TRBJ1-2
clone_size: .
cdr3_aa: CASSVFLRERGYGYTF

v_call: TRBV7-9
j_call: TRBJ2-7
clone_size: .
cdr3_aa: CASMFTGAPSGGREQYF

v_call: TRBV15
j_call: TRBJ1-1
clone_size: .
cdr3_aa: CATSHRRVGTEAFF

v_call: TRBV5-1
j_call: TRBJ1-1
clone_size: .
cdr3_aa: CASSAARSNMNTEAFF

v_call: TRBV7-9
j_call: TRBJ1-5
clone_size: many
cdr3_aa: CASSLLQNQPQHF

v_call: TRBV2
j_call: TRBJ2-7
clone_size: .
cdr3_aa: CASSEAWGAHEQYF

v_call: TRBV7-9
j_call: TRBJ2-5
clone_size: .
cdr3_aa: CASRPLGQGGQETQYF

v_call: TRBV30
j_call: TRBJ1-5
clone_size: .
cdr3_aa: CAWSELGRGTQPQHF

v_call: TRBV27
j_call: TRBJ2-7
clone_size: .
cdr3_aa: CASSQGLAARYEQYF

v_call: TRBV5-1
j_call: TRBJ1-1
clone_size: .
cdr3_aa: CASRRTGTEAFF

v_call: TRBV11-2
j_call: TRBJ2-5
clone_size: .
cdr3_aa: CASSLGDRVQETQYF

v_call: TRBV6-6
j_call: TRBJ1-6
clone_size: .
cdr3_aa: CASSDSPNSPLHF

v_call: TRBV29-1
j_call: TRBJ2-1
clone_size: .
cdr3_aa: CSVRLAPQGEQFF

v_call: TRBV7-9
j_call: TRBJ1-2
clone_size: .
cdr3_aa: CASSSGTGGAWDGYTF

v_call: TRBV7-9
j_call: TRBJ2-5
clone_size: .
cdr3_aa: CASSLGQALVETQYF

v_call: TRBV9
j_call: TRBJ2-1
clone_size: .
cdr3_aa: CASSANPGTGSYNEQFF

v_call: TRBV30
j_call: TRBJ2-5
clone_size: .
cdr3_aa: CAWSLTSGSGETQYF

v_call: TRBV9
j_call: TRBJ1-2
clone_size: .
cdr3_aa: CASSVGQAYGYTF

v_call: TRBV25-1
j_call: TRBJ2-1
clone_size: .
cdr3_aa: CASSTPSGRADEQFF

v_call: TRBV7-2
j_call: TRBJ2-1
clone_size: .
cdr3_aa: CASTARGAAYNEQFF

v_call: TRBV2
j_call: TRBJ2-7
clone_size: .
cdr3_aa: CASSDNYEQYF

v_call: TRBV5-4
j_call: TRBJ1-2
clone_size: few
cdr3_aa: CASSAQGSGYGYTF

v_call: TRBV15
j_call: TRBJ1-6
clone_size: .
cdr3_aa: CATSRDGQGDSPLHF

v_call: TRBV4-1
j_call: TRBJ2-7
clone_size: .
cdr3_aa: CASSHPQSSREQYF

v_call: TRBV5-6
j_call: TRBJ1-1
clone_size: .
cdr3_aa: CASSLYMPTPKTNTEAFF

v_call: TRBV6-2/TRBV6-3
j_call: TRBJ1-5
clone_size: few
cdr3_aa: CASSPFGNQPQHF

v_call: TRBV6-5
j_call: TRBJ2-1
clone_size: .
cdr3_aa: CASRGTGIYNEQFF

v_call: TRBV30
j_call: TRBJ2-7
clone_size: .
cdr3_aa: CAWKGHLSSYEQYF

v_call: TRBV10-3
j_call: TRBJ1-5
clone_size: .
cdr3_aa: CAISESIVPRDRDNQPQHF

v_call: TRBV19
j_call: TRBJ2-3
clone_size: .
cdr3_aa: CASSIVSLTDTQYF

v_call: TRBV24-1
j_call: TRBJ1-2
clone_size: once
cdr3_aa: CATSLGQGNYGYTF

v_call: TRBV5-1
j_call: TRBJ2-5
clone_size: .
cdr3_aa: CASSLEASGSKETQYF

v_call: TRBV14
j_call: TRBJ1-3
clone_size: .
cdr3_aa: CASSQVQNSGNTIYF

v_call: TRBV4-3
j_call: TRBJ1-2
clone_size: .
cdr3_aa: CASSQDGGLYGYTF

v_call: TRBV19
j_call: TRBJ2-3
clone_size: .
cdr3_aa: CASSMRQVTDTQYF

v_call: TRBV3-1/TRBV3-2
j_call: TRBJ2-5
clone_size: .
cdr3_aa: CASSQDQAGGETQYF

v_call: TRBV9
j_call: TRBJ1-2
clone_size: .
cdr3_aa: CASSVGGGMGYTF

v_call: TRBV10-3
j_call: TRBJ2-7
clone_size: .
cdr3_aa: CAISEPPGVEQYF

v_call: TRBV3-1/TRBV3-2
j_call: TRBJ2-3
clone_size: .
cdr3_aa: CASSQVLAGGTDTQYF

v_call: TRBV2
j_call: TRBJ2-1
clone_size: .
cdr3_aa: CASVGGTVNNEQFF

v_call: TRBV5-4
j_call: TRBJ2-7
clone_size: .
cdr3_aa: CASSPLVAGGYEQYF

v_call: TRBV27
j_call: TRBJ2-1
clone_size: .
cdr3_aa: CASSLPRGPVMDNEQFF

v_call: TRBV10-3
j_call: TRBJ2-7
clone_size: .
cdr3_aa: CAITPRGDGEQYF

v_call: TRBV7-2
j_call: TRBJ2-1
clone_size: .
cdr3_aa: CASSLDGGLLNEQFF

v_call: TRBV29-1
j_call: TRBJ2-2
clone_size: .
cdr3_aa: CSVKSNMNTGELFF

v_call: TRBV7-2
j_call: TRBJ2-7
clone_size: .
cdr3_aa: CASSLVPGGQGFYEQYF

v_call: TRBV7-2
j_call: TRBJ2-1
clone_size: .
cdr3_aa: CASSYVSGEQFF

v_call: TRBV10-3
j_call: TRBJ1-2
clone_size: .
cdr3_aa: CAISGNQGNYGYTF